A selection of T cell receptor beta chains follows, all from one sample in a study of blood T cell repertoires in COVID-19. The assay was immunoSEQ multiplex PCR, and TCRdb's table has in-frame clones only and misses some. The table has a few hundred thousand clones, roughly 84% seen once. Sequencing was carried out using PBMCs or T cells enriched from blood (not recorded which). These receptor sequences come from a middle-aged man who had recovered from COVID-19. Both conserved end residues are part of each CDR3.

TRBJ2-5,TRBV3-1/TRBV3-2,CASTGLAVETQYF
TRBJ2-3,TRBV10-2,CASTPAGDRTDTQYF
TRBJ1-2,TRBV6-5,CASSFRGFGYTF
TRBJ2-7,TRBV7-9,CASSLAGGVYEQYF
TRBJ2-5,TRBV5-4,CASNTGGKETQYF
TRBJ2-7,TRBV12-5,CASGLRQGAYEQYF
TRBJ2-4,TRBV7-9,CASSLVAGGSDKNIQYF
TRBJ2-2,TRBV11-3,CASSSPEDRTRTGELFF
TRBJ2-5,TRBV7-2,CASSPGLAGDRETQYF
TRBJ1-5,TRBV18,CASSPIDRGLAGNQPQHF
TRBJ1-2,TRBV2,CASSSQTQAPPTF
TRBJ1-5,TRBV12-3/TRBV12-4,CASRQTQNQPQHF
TRBJ2-7,TRBV6-5,CAIGSTGQSYEQYF
TRBJ1-6,TRBV28,CASRGSGEPSGNSPLHF
TRBJ1-1,TRBV11-3,CASSTRGGRAFF
TRBJ2-5,TRBV11-3,CASSPGQGTQETQYF
TRBJ1-2,TRBV5-4,CASSLPGLPHGYTF
TRBJ2-1,TRBV5-1,CASSLRSQGSYEQFF
TRBJ2-1,TRBV27,CASSLDRASNNEQFF
TRBJ2-7,TRBV7-2,CASSLVGGPPAYF
TRBJ1-2,TRBV27,CASSRTGGYGYTF
TRBJ2-7,TRBV21-1,CASSLPVPGTGASPGYEQYF
TRBJ2-3,TRBV2,CASSARTGTDTQYF
TRBJ2-2,TRBV6-2/TRBV6-3,CASSPQGTDTGELFF
TRBJ1-2,TRBV2,CATQITNNYGYTF
TRBJ1-2,TRBV5-4,CASSRDSAVRALYGYTF
TRBJ2-2,TRBV18,CASSPSLADTGELFF
TRBJ2-5,TRBV5-8,CASRNRPPGETQYF